This T cell receptor beta chain was recovered during a study of cytomegalovirus exposure and HLA in healthy donors. Whole-study results and caveats: The study listed 164 cytomegalovirus-associated TCR beta chains. Analyzed later, association rates of TCRs varied across HLA loci, with DRB1 most and HLA-C fewest. When a later analysis was performed, an Asian-associated ancestry cluster reportedly had fewer N-insertions than the 666-donor mean.

The V gene lost 0 bases and the J gene lost 3 bases, with 6 bases spanning the gap. The CDR3 totals 13 residues. Germline loops: CDR1 SGHDT, CDR2 YYEEEE. The donors comprised healthy bone marrow donors. As concerns this clone: Its antigen remains unidentified.

PCR involved 60 Vbeta and 13 Jbeta primers. Here immunoSEQ multiplex PCR was the method, and the copy in TCRdb shows in-frame clones only, minus some. The sample records 150,000 to 200,000 clones, around four fifths being singletons. Sequencing was performed on PBMCs. The sequence was obtained from a male donor in good health and CMV-seropositive. V is TRBV5-6 and J is TRBJ1-2; D unresolved. DNA of the CDR3: TGTGCCAGCAGCTTGGTCCCAGACTATGGCTACACCTTC. Its protein product is CASSLVPDYGYTF.